This T cell receptor beta chain derives from a study of CD8+CD57+ T cells in acquired aplastic anemia. Whole-study results and caveats: Sharing between patients and controls was observed for over 25 CD8+ CDR3 sequences. Patients were compared with controls for CD8+ Simpson's diversity, and no significant difference emerged.

As regards this clonotype: Its cognate antigen is unknown. Possible read error: a much larger clone is one base away.

The authors sequenced patients whose flow cytometry had shown CD8+CD57+ cell expansion. Every patient had severe acquired aplastic anemia. At blood sampling, none of the patients had yet received therapy. Per germline, CDR1 SGDLS and CDR2 YYNGEE. Between the trimmed V and J ends, which lost 4 bases and 3 bases, there was a span of 14 bases. The CDR3 is 14 amino acids. TCR beta VDJ and CDR3 profiling used genomic DNA as template. TCRdb recomputed calls from the reads with MiXCR, one row per CDR3 protein. The sample lists fewer than 250,000 distinct CDR3 sequences, around half occurring once. The TCR originated in a human donor with aplastic anemia. The chain employs TRBV9 and TRBJ2-7, with D possibly matching TRBD1 (6 bases). Sequencing was performed on sorted CD4+, CD8+, or CD8+CD57+ T cells (not recorded which) from PBMCs. CDR3 nucleotides: TGTGCCAGCAGCACCAGGACAGACATCTACGAGCAGTACTTC. It encodes CASSTRTDIYEQYF.